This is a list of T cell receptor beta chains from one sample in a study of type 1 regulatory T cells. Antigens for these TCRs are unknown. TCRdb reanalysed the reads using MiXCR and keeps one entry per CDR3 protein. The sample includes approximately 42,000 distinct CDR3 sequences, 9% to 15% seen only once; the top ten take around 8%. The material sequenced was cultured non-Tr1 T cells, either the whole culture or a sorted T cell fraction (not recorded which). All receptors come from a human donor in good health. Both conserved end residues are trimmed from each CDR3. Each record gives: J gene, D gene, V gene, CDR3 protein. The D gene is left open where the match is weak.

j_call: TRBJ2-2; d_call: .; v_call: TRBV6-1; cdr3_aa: ASPRRANTGELF
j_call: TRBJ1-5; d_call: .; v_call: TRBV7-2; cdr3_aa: ASSLGVRADNQPQH
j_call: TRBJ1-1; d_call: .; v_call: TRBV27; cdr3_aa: ASRLQERETEAF
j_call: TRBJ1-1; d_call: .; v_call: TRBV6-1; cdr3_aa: ASERGNTEAF
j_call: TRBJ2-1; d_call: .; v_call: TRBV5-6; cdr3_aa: ASSLPGRDEQF
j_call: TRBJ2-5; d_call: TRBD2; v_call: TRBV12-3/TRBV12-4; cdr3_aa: ASSLSGRVKTQY
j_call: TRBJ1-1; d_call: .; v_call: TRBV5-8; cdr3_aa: ASSPAAIRAF
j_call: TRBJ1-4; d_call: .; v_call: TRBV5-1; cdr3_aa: ASSLVGEGSYEKLF
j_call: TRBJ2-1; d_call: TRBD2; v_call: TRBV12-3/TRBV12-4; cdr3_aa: ASSFLRGGNEQF
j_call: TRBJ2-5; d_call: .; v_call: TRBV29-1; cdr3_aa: SAAGVGETQY
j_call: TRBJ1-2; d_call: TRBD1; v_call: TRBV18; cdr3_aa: ASSPGQGNYGYT
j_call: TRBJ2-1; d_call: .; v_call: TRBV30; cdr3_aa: AWSPGTSYNEQF
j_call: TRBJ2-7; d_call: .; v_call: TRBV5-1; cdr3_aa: ASSLLDEQY
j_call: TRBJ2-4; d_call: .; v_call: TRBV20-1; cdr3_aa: SARVGKNIQY
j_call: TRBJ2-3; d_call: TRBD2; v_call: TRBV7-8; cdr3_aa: ASSSPFGLAGSTDTQY
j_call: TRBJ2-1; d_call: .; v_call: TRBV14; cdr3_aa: ASSQATGSSYNEQF
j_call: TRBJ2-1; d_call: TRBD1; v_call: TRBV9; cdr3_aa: ASSGRDRGLYPDNEQF
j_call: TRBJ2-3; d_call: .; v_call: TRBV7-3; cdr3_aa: ASSLGQTPSTQY
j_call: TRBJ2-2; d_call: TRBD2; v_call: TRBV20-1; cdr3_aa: SAPLSGTGELF
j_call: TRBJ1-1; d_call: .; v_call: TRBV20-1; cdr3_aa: RAPGWATEAF
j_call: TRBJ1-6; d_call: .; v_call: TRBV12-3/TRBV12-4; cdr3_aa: ASSLQEERRSPLH
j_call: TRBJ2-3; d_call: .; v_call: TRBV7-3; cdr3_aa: ASSFSRTTDTQY
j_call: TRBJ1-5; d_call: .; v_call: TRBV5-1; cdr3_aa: ASSLGAGSNQPQH
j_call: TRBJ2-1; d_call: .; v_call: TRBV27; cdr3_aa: ASSFLRGSGNYNEQF
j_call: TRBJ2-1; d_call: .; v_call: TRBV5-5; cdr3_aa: ASSLKVWAGNEQF
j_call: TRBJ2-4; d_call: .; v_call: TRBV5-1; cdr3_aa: ASSHTRGLAKNIQY
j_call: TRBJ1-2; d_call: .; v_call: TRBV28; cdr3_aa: ASSFTGYGYT
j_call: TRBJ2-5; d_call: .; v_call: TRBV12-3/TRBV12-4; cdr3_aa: ASSARLQETQY
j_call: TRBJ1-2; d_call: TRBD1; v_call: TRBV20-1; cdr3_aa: SAPGTERGYT
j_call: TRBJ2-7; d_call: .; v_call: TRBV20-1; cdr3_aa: SALRWGEQY
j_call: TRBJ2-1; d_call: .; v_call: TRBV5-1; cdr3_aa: ASSPVAVLGQF
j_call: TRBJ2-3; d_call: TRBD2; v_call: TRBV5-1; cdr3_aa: ASSLEAGDLDTQY
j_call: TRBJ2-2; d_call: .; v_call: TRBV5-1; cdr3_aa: ASSLYPGSTGELF
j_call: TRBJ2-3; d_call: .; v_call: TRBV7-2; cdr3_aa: ASSSMGLYTDTQY
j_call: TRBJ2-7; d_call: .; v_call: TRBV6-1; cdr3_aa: ASSGIYEQY
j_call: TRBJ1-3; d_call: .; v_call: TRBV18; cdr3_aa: ASSPELSGNTIY
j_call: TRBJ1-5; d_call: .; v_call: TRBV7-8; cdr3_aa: ASSLERNQPQH
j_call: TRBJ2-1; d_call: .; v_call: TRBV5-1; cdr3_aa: ASSLGDLAGPMRNEQF
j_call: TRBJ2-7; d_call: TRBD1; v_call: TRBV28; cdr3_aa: ASSLQGQMGEQY
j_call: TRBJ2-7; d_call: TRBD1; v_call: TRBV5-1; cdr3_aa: ASSLQGDEQY
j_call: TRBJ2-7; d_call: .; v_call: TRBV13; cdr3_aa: ASSTQATGYYEQY
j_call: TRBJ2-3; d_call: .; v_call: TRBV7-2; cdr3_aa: AGGSTDTQY
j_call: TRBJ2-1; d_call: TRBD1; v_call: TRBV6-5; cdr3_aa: ASSRDRVREQF
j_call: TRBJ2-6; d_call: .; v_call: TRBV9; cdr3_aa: ASSVQGAGANVLT
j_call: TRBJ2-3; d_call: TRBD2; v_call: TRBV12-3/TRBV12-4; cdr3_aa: ASSISGAVTDTQY
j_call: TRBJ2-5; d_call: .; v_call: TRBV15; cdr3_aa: ATSRRGLAQY
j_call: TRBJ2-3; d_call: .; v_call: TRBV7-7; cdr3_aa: ASSPHWGADTQY
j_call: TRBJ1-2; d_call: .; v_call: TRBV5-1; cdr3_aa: ASRDPKGYT
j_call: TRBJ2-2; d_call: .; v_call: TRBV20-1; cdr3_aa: SADPLPGELF
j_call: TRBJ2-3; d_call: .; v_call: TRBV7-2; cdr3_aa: ASRLGGRDTQY
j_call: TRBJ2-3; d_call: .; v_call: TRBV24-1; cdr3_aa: ATRRGGARDTQY
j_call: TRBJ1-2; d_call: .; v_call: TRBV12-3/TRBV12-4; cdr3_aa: ASSLGALGFGYT
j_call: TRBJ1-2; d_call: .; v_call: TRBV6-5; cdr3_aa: ASRTMGGYT
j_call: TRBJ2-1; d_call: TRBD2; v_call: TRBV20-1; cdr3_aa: SARDLAGTQNEQF
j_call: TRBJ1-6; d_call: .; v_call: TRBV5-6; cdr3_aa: ASSLRQSNSPLH
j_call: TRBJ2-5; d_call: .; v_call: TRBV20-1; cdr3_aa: SARFAGQETQY
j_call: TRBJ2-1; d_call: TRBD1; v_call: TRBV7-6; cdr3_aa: ASSFQGQAHNEQF
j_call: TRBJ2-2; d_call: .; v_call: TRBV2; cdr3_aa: ASSIGGGELF
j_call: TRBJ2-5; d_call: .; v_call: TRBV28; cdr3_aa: ASSSRAETQY